A selection of T cell receptor beta chains follows, all from one sample in a study of T cell changes during pregnancy in multiple sclerosis. Sequencing was performed with immunoSEQ multiplex PCR; in TCRdb, only in-frame clones are kept and a portion is missing. The sample lists 38,000 or so clones; around 93% were seen once. The source material was CD4+ T cells from peripheral blood mononuclear cells, sampled in the first trimester of pregnancy. These receptors all come from a female donor with multiple sclerosis, enrolled in a pregnancy study. CDR3s include the opening cysteine and the closing phenylalanine or tryptophan. A D gene is named only where the DNA matches it firmly.

cdr3_aa j_call d_call v_call
CASSLLGQGNHEQFF TRBJ2-1 TRBD1 TRBV5-1
CASSAGGPLTEAFF TRBJ1-1 - TRBV6-4
CASSLSGTGANQPQHF TRBJ1-5 TRBD1 TRBV4-1
CASSSSRDRVTDTQYF TRBJ2-3 TRBD1 TRBV5-4
CASSYSSPGGSTEAFF TRBJ1-1 TRBD1 TRBV6-6
CASSLAGRADSPLHF TRBJ1-6 - TRBV7-2
CASSQQGQGGEKLFF TRBJ1-4 TRBD1 TRBV18
CASSDGDRGHRGYGYTF TRBJ1-2 TRBD1 TRBV9
CASSFRGRATEAFF TRBJ1-1 - TRBV5-5
CASSKFNRASPLHF TRBJ1-6 - TRBV5-6
CASSLTSGYEQYF TRBJ2-7 - TRBV7-3
CASKARDSYNEQFF TRBJ2-1 TRBD1 TRBV9
CASSMRGTGANVLTF TRBJ2-6 - TRBV19
CASSLSSAWGYTF TRBJ1-2 - TRBV18
CASSLGLASETQYF TRBJ2-5 - TRBV11-2
CASSPDRVDYGYTF TRBJ1-2 TRBD1 TRBV18
CASSLEAGLSYEQYF TRBJ2-7 - TRBV7-2
CASRQAREKLFF TRBJ1-4 - TRBV2
CASSEMGLGETQYF TRBJ2-5 - TRBV2
CASNMGQGLFREQYF TRBJ2-7 TRBD1 TRBV7-8
CASSAVTGAKNIQYF TRBJ2-4 - TRBV6-1
CASNGLAGDTQYF TRBJ2-3 TRBD2 TRBV19
CASSIGASPNQPQHF TRBJ1-5 - TRBV19
CSSPSPGRWAKNIQYF TRBJ2-4 - TRBV29-1
CASSQSRGPLRNTGELFF TRBJ2-2 TRBD1 TRBV4-3
CASSVGAKNTEAFF TRBJ1-1 - TRBV2
CASRLGTGTYEQYF TRBJ2-7 TRBD1 TRBV6-1
CASSVSGGAGGELFF TRBJ2-2 TRBD2 TRBV9
CSGEGDRGIYTEAFF TRBJ1-1 TRBD1 TRBV29-1
CASSTRSGRAVYNEQFF TRBJ2-1 TRBD2 TRBV19
CASSSRAGHTDTQYF TRBJ2-3 TRBD2 TRBV7-3
CASSAAGALDEQFF TRBJ2-1 - TRBV28
CASSQGQGGDTEAFF TRBJ1-1 TRBD1 TRBV4-1
CASSLTSGVNTGELFF TRBJ2-2 TRBD2 TRBV7-6
CASSWPVGLGPHEQFF TRBJ2-1 TRBD2 TRBV5-1
CASNRRASTDTQYF TRBJ2-3 - TRBV28